This T cell receptor (beta chain) was obtained from a study of Ad26.COV2.S vaccination and SARS-CoV-2 variants. This CDR3 spans 14 amino acids. Trimming left V 5 bases short and J 5 bases short, with 15 bases between. Per the germline V gene, CDR1 is LGHNT and CDR2 is FRNRAP. Assay: immunoSEQ multiplex PCR; the TCRdb copy retains only in-frame clones and omits some. This table has a few hundred thousand clones, about nine tenths appearing once. Treatment defined: about 20 received Ad26.COV2.S at low or high dose, single or two shots; roughly five received placebo; per-sample allocation not given. Repertoires come from day 63 after the first vaccine or placebo injection. Vaccination used an Ad26 vector expressing Wuhan-strain SARS-CoV-2 spike. Study-wide points: Placebo recipients showed lower spike-specific TCR breadth than vaccinees. TCR breadth and depth analyses may have underestimated total T cell responses. Reportedly, spike-specific CD8+ and CD4+ T cell responses achieved substantial breadth once vaccination had taken place.

On this clone itself: The antigen remains unidentified.

This chain joins TRBV12-5 and TRBJ2-5; TRBD1 is a possible D gene (7 bases). This TCR came from a person aged 18-60 years who received the Ad26.COV2.S COVID-19 vaccine or a placebo. The sample in question was peripheral blood, obtained in a trial of Ad26.COV2.S vaccine versus placebo. CDR3 residues: CASGRGRGEETQYF. The CDR3 coding sequence is TGTGCTAGTGGTAGAGGCAGGGGGGAGGAGACCCAGTACTTC.